The 13 T cell receptor beta chains given below trace back to one sample, sequenced in a study of T cell responses to AZD1222 COVID-19 vaccine. Only in-frame clones appear in the TCRdb table, and some are missing; sequencing was by immunoSEQ multiplex PCR. The table lists 100,000 to 150,000 clones, roughly 90% of them singletons, with under 1.2% in the top ten. The material sequenced was peripheral blood, taken on day 0 of AZD1222 vaccination. These receptor sequences come from an adult in good health.

The J gene is TRBJ2-7, the V gene TRBV2; D perhaps matches TRBD2 (5 bases). V was trimmed by 6 bases and J by 2 bases, leaving 11 bases between them. Germline CDR1 reads SNHLY; CDR2 reads FYNNEI. The CDR3 consists of 13 residues. CDR3 in amino acids: CASRREPPYEQYF. The DNA of the CDR3 is TGTGCCAGCAGGAGGGAGCCCCCCTACGAGCAGTACTTC.

The V gene is TRBV9, the J gene TRBJ2-3; no reliable D call. The germline V gene encodes CDR1 SGDLS and CDR2 YYNGEE. With 3 bases removed from V and 3 bases from J, the gap between germline ends came to 5 bases. CDR3 size: 12 residues. Here the CDR3 DNA reads TGTGCCAGCAGCGCCAGAACAGATACGCAGTATTTT. This sequence encodes CASSARTDTQYF.

V is TRBV24-1 and J is TRBJ1-1; 10 bases align to TRBD1. CDR1 is KGHDR and CDR2 is SFDVKD in the germline V gene. The CDR3 loop spans 16 amino acids. V shed 7 bases and J 4 bases; nucleotides not matched to a gene: 11. The CDR3 DNA follows: TGTGCCACCAGATCCCGGGACAGGGGACTTGGCACTGAAGCTTTCTTT. The encoded protein is CATRSRDRGLGTEAFF.

The chain is built from TRBV18 and TRBJ1-1, with TRBD1 identical over 8 bases. CDR1 is KGHSH, CDR2 LQKENI, per germline. The junction had 7 bases not matched to a gene; V was cut back by 1 base and J by 0 bases. The CDR3 has 17 residues. CDR3 DNA: TGTGCCAGCTCACCACAAACAGGGGGGAGCCTGAACACTGAAGCTTTCTTT. It yields the protein CASSPQTGGSLNTEAFF.

This chain uses TRBV7-2 with TRBJ2-1, with 8 bases aligning to TRBD1. V dropped 4 bases and J dropped 2; count of bases not matched to a gene: 4. This CDR3 is 15 amino acids long. Germline CDR1 and CDR2: SGHTA and FQGNSA. The CDR3 bases are TGTGCCAGCAGCTCAGACAGGGGTGCCTACAATGAGCAGTTCTTC. The encoded protein is CASSSDRGAYNEQFF.

The count of this clone is one. The rearrangement joins TRBV7-9 to TRBJ1-2; 7 positions match TRBD1. Germline V gene lookup returns CDR1 SEHNR and CDR2 FQNEAQ (reference sequence). CDR3 size: 15 residues. Trimming removed 1 base from V and 1 base from J; junction bases left unmatched: 3. The CDR3 nucleotides are TGTGCCAGCAGCTTAGACAGGGGCAATAACTATGGCTACACCTTC. Encoded protein: CASSLDRGNNYGYTF.

J is TRBJ2-3 and V is TRBV3-1 (or the pseudogene TRBV3-2); 9 bases are shared with TRBD2. The V gene end was trimmed by 4 bases and the J gene end by 6 bases; junction bases not matched to a gene: 5. The CDR3 sequence is 14 residues long. Germline CDR1 reads LGHDT; CDR2 reads YNNKEL (reference sequence). The CDR3 bases are TGTGCCAGCAGCCGAGTAGCGGGAGTGGATACGCAGTATTTT. Translated, it gives CASSRVAGVDTQYF.

This chain joins TRBV5-6 and TRBJ2-5, with D unresolved. Germline CDR1 is SGHDT and CDR2 is YYEEEE. The germline V and J ends were trimmed by 1 base and 5 bases, with 9 bases remaining between them. The CDR3 has 13 residues. The CDR3 region has the DNA TGTGCCAGCAGCTTGTGGAGTTCGGAGACCCAGTACTTC. Residues: CASSLWSSETQYF.

The V call is TRBV7-9, the J call TRBJ1-3; D ambiguous. The V end was cut by 3 bases, the J end by 0 bases, with 18 bases between. The germline V gene has CDR1 SEHNR and CDR2 FQNEAQ (reference sequence). There are 18 residues in the CDR3. CDR3 sequence: CASSFPKQTQRSGNTIYF. In nucleotides, the CDR3 is TGTGCCAGCAGCTTTCCTAAGCAGACTCAACGCTCTGGAAACACCATATATTTT. Full variable domain (missing parts from reference TRBV7-9 and TRBJ1-3): DTGVSQNPRHKITKRGQNVTFRCDPISEHNRLYWYRQTLGQGPEFLTYFQNEAQLEKSRLLSDRFSAERPKGSFSTLEIQRTEQGDSAMYLCASSFPKQTQRSGNTIYFGEGSWLTVV.

This rearrangement joins TRBV5-1 to TRBJ2-5, with D perhaps matching TRBD1 (6 bases). V was cut by 5 bases and J by 2 bases, with 13 bases left in between. Germline CDR1 is SGHRS and CDR2 is YFSETQ. The CDR3 contains 14 residues. The CDR3 spells CASRLDSFQETQYF. For the CDR3, the DNA is TGCGCCAGCAGACTGGACAGCTTTCAAGAGACCCAGTACTTC.

V is TRBV19 and J is TRBJ2-2; tentatively, D is TRBD1 (5 bases). Trimming removed 2 bases from V and 6 bases from J, with 16 bases in between. CDR3 length: 16 residues. CDR1 is LNHDA and CDR2 is SQIVND in the germline V gene (reference sequence). CDR3 residues: CASSITTGLIPGELFF. The CDR3 region has the DNA TGTGCCAGTAGTATAACTACAGGTTTAATACCCGGGGAGCTGTTTTTT.

J is TRBJ2-5 and V is TRBV28; D ambiguous. Germline-derived CDR1 and CDR2 are MDHEN and SYDVKM. Trimming removed 5 bases at V and 5 bases at J, with 12 bases between. The CDR3 is 13 amino acids. The CDR3 here is CASSDPGVETQYF. The CDR3 DNA sequence: TGTGCCAGCAGTGATCCAGGAGTGGAGACCCAGTACTTC.

The chain employs TRBV5-1 and TRBJ1-3, with a weak D call TRBD1 (6 bases). Germline V gene sequence: CDR1 SGHRS, CDR2 YFSETQ. This CDR3 is built from 15 residues. Trimming left V 0 bases short and J 0 bases short, with 7 bases between. The CDR3 bases are TGCGCCAGCAGCTTGGGGGACAACTCTGGAAACACCATATATTTT. Protein product: CASSLGDNSGNTIYF.